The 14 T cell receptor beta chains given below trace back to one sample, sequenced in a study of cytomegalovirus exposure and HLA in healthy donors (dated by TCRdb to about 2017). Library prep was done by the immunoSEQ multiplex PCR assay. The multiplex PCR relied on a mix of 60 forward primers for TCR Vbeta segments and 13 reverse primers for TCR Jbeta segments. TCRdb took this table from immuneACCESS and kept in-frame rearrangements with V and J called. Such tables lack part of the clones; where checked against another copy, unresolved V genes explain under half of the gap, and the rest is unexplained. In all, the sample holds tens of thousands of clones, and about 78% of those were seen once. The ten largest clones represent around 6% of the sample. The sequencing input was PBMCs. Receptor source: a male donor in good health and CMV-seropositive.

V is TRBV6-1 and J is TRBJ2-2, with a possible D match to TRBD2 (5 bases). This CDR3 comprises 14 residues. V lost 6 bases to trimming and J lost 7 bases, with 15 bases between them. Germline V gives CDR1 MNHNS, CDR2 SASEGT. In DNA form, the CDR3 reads TGTGCCAGCAGGGACTCCTATCGCGGCGGGGAGCTGTTTTTT. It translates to CASRDSYRGGELFF.

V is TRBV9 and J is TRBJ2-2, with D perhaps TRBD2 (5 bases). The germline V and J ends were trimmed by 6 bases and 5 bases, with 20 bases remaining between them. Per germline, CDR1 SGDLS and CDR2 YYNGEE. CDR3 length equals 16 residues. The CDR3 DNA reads TGTGCCAGCACCCGTTCCGGGATAGGAAGGACCGGGGAGCTGTTTTTT. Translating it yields CASTRSGIGRTGELFF.

The CDR3 spells CASSPTFKGAGGYTF. CDR3 in DNA: TGTGCCAGCAGCCCCACGTTCAAGGGGGCCGGTGGCTACACCTTC. The chain carries TRBV9 and TRBJ1-2; 7 nucleotides agree with TRBD1. This CDR3 is 15 amino acids long. V lost 4 bases and J lost 7; bases outside the gene matches: 13. Germline CDR1 reads SGDLS; CDR2 reads YYNGEE.

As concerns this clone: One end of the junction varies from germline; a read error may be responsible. CDR3 region: CSARDMRGYPF. CDR3 sequence (DNA): TGCAGTGCTAGAGATATGCGGGGCTACCCCTTC. This sequence joins TRBV20-1 and TRBJ1-2, with a tentative D call TRBD1 (5 bases). The germline gives CDR1 DFQATT, CDR2 SNEGSKA (reference sequence). This CDR3 is built from 11 residues.

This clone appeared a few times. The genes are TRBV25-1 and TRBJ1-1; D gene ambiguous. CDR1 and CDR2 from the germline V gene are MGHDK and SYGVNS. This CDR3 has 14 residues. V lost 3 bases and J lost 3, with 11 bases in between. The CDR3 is CASSDGYLDTEAFF. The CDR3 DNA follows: TGTGCCAGCAGTGACGGGTATCTGGACACTGAAGCTTTCTTT.

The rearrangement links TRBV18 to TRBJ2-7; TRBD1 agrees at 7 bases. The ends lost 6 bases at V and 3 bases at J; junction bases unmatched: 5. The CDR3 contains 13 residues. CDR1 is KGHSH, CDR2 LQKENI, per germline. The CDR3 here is CASSAGTDYEQYF. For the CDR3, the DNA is TGTGCCAGCTCGGCCGGGACAGACTACGAGCAGTACTTC.

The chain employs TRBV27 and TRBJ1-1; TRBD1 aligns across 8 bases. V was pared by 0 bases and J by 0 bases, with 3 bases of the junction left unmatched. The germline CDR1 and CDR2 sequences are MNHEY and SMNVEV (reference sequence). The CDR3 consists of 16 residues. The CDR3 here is CASSLSGQGMNTEAFF. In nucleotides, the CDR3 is TGTGCCAGCAGTTTATCTGGACAGGGCATGAACACTGAAGCTTTCTTT.

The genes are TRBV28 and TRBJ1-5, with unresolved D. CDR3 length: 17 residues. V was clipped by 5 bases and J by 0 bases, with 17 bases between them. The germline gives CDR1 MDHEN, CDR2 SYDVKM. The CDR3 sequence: CASSPDSLLHSNQPQHF. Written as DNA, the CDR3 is TGTGCCAGCAGTCCCGACTCTCTACTGCATAGCAATCAGCCCCAGCATTTT. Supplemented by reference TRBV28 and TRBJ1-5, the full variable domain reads DVKVTQSSRYLVKRTGEKVFLECVQDMDHENMFWYRQDPGLGLRLIYFSYDVKMKEKGDIPEGYSVSREKKERFSLILESASTNQTSMYLCASSPDSLLHSNQPQHFGDGTRLSIL.

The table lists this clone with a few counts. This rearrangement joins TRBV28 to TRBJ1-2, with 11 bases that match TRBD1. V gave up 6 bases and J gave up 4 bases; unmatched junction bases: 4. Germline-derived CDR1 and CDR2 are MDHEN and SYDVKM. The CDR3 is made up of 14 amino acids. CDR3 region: CASRGQGGFYGYTF. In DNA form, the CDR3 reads TGTGCCAGCAGGGGACAGGGGGGCTTCTATGGCTACACCTTC.

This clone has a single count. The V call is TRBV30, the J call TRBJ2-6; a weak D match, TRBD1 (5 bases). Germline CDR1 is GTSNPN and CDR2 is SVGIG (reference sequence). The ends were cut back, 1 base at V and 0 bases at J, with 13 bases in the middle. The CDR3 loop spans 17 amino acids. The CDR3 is CAWSGQSSSSGANVLTF. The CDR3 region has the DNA TGTGCCTGGAGTGGACAGAGTTCCTCCTCTGGGGCCAACGTCCTGACTTTC.

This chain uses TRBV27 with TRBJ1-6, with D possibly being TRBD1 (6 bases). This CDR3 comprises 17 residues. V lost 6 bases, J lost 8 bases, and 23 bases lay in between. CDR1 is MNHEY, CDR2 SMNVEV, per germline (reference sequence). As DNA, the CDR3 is TGTGCCAGCAGGATCCAGACAGGTTGGGGTTTAGATTCACCCCTCCACTTT. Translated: CASRIQTGWGLDSPLHF.

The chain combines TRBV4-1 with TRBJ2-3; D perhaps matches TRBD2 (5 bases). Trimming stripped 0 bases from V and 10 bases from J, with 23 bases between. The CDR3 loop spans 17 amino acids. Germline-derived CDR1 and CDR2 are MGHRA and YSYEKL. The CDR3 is CASSQESEDFTGRAQYF. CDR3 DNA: TGCGCCAGCAGCCAAGAGAGCGAGGACTTTACGGGTAGGGCGCAGTATTTT.

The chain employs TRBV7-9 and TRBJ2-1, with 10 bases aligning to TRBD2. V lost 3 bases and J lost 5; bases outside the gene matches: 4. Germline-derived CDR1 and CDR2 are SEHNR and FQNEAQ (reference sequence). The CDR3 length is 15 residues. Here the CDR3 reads CASSFGTSVNNEQFF. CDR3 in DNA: TGTGCCAGCAGCTTCGGGACTAGCGTGAACAATGAGCAGTTCTTC.

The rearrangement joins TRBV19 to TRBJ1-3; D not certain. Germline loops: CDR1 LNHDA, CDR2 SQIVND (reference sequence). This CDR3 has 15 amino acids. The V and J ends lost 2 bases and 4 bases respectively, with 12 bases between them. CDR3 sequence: CASSIFAAPGNTIYF. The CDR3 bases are TGTGCCAGTAGTATATTCGCGGCGCCGGGAAACACCATATATTTT.